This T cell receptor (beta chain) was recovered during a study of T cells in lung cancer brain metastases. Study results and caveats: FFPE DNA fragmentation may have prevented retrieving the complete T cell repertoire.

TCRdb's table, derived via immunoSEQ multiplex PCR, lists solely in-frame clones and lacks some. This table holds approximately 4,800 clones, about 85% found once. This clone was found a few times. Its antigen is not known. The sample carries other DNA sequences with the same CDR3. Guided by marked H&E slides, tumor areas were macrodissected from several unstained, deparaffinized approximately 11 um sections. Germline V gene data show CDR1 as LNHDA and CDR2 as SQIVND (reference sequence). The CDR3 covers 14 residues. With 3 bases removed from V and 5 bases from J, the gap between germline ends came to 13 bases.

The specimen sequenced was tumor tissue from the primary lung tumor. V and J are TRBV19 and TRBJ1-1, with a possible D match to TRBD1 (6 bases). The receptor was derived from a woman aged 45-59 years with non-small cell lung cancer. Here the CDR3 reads CASSIVQGGTEAFF. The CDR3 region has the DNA TGTGCCAGTAGTATTGTACAGGGAGGGACTGAAGCTTTCTTT.